The next 24 T cell receptor beta chains were all read from a single sample in a study of cytomegalovirus exposure and HLA in healthy donors. 13 Jbeta primers and 60 Vbeta primers were used for the PCR. Sequencing was performed with immunoSEQ multiplex PCR; in TCRdb, only in-frame clones are kept and a portion is missing. The sample includes about 18,000 clones, around 75% of them seen just once. The sequencing sample was made of PBMCs. All receptors come from a man aged 18 to 30 in good health and CMV-seronegative.

The chain combines TRBV5-1 with TRBJ1-4; 11 nucleotides match TRBD1. There are 14 residues in the CDR3. The germline V gene has CDR1 SGHRS and CDR2 YFSETQ. Losses at the gene ends were 4 bases for V and 8 bases for J; bases not matched to a gene: 4. CDR3 region: CASSGQGAREKLFF. The CDR3 region has the DNA TGCGCCAGCAGCGGACAGGGGGCTCGGGAAAAACTGTTTTTT.

This chain uses TRBV5-1 with TRBJ1-1; 9 bases agree with TRBD1. The CDR3 consists of 14 residues. Trimming removed 5 bases from V and 5 bases from J; junction bases left unmatched: 7. The germline V gene encodes CDR1 SGHRS and CDR2 YFSETQ. For the CDR3, the DNA is TGCGCCAGCAGTCGGACAGGGGCTGGGACTGAAGCTTTCTTT. This gives the protein CASSRTGAGTEAFF.

The chain recombines TRBV9 with TRBJ2-1; D is possibly TRBD2 (6 bases). The V gene lost 3 bases and the J gene lost 8 bases, with 9 bases spanning the gap. Per germline, CDR1 SGDLS and CDR2 YYNGEE. The CDR3 sequence is 12 residues long. CDR3 sequence reads: CASSAGGDEQFF. The CDR3 DNA sequence: TGTGCCAGCAGCGCCGGGGGTGATGAGCAGTTCTTC.

V and J are TRBV10-3 and TRBJ2-2, with no clear D. The CDR3 extends over 15 amino acids. Looked up from germline, CDR1 is ENHRY and CDR2 is SYGVKD. Trimming stripped 4 bases from V and 1 base from J, with 10 bases between. The CDR3 is CAISGPSLNTGELFF. As DNA, the CDR3 is TGTGCCATCAGTGGTCCTTCGTTGAACACCGGGGAGCTGTTTTTT.

V and J are TRBV6-5 and TRBJ1-1; 7 bases are a match to TRBD1. The CDR3 loop spans 14 amino acids. CDR1 and CDR2 (germline): MNHEY, SVGAGI. The junction had 8 bases not matched to a gene; V was cut back by 10 bases and J by 0 bases. The DNA of the CDR3 is TGTGCCACCAAACGACAGGGTGTGAACACTGAAGCTTTCTTT. Translation gives CATKRQGVNTEAFF.

The gene calls are TRBV30 and TRBJ1-2; D possibly corresponds to TRBD1 (5 bases). V lost 1 base, J lost 4 bases, and 13 bases lay in between. In germline, CDR1 is GTSNPN, CDR2 SVGIG (reference sequence). The length of the CDR3 is 14 residues. The CDR3 DNA is TGTGCCTGGAGTGCGTCAGGGTTCGTCTATGGCTACACCTTC. Translating gives CAWSASGFVYGYTF.

The chain combines TRBV30 with TRBJ2-7; no clear D. This CDR3 contains 13 residues. The V and J ends lost 4 bases and 5 bases respectively, with 15 bases between them. Looked up from germline, CDR1 is GTSNPN and CDR2 is SVGIG (reference sequence). The CDR3 nucleotides read TGTGCCTGGAACCGAGGAGCGAACAACGAGCAGTACTTC. It is translated as CAWNRGANNEQYF.

The chain carries TRBV7-9 and TRBJ1-5; D remains unclear. V shed 5 bases and J shed 7 bases, with 15 bases lying between them. CDR3 length: 14 amino acids. Per germline, CDR1 SEHNR and CDR2 FQNEAQ (reference sequence). CDR3 nucleotide sequence: TGTGCCAGCAGCGCTCAGGCGGGGTTGCAGCCCCAGCATTTT. This codes for CASSAQAGLQPQHF.

This clone was seen a few times. This rearrangement joins TRBV29-1 to TRBJ1-2, with TRBD1 identical over 12 bases. CDR3 length: 15 amino acids. Germline assignment: CDR1 SQVTM and CDR2 ANQGSEA. V lost 3 bases and J lost 3; bases outside the gene matches: 5. The CDR3: CSVDPGTGGHYGYTF. The CDR3 nucleotides read TGCAGCGTTGACCCCGGGACAGGGGGCCACTATGGCTACACCTTC. The whole variable domain, filled in from reference TRBV29-1 and TRBJ1-2, reads SAVISQKPSRDICQRGTSLTIQCQVDSQVTMMFWYRQQPGQSLTLIATANQGSEATYESGFVIDKFPISRPNLTFSTLTVSNMSPEDSSIYLCSVDPGTGGHYGYTFGSGTRLTVV.

The chain combines TRBV30 with TRBJ2-7, with 7 positions matching TRBD1. CDR1 and CDR2 (germline): GTSNPN, SVGIG (reference sequence). This CDR3 comprises 14 residues. The trim removed 4 bases at V and 4 bases at J, leaving 10 bases unmatched. CDR3 DNA: TGTGCCTGGACCCCGACAGGGCTGAGATACGAGCAGTACTTC. Its translation is CAWTPTGLRYEQYF.

The V gene is TRBV6-5, the J gene TRBJ1-2; D is ambiguous. Trimming removed 0 bases from V and 0 bases from J, with 8 bases in between. The CDR3 runs to 15 residues. Germline CDR1 is MNHEY and CDR2 is SVGAGI. The CDR3 DNA sequence: TGTGCCAGCAGTTACTCGATCCAGACTAACTATGGCTACACCTTC. This translates into CASSYSIQTNYGYTF.

The genes are TRBV4-1 and TRBJ2-7; D is possibly TRBD1 (5 bases). The CDR3 extends over 15 amino acids. Germline values: CDR1 MGHRA, CDR2 YSYEKL. Trimming pared 0 bases from V and 5 bases from J, leaving 14 bases between. The CDR3 DNA reads TGCGCCAGCAGCCAAGATGGGGCAGGGAACGACGAGCAGTACTTC. It translates to CASSQDGAGNDEQYF.

This clone was seen a few times. The chain uses TRBV30 and TRBJ1-5; tentatively, D is TRBD1 (6 bases). The ends were cut back, 0 bases at V and 6 bases at J, with 15 bases in the middle. This CDR3 comprises 15 residues. CDR1 is GTSNPN and CDR2 is SVGIG in the germline V gene (reference sequence). In DNA form, the CDR3 reads TGTGCCTGGAGTGTACTAGGACAGTCGGGTCAGCCCCAGCATTTT. Translating it yields CAWSVLGQSGQPQHF.

V gene TRBV29-1 combines with J gene TRBJ2-5; D remains unclear. CDR1 SQVTM and CDR2 ANQGSEA come from the germline V gene. V was trimmed by 3 bases and J by 11 bases, leaving 28 bases between them. The CDR3 is 16 residues long. As DNA, the CDR3 is TGCAGCGTTGATGGGTTGAGACCCGAGGCCCTGGAAGCTCAGTACTTC. Amino acids: CSVDGLRPEALEAQYF.

This clone was seen only a few times. The rearrangement uses TRBV4-1 and TRBJ1-5; D call uncertain. Germline V lookup: CDR1 MGHRA, CDR2 YSYEKL. The CDR3 runs to 15 residues. Trimming took off 1 base at V and 5 bases at J, with 12 bases between the two ends. This chain's CDR3 is CASSQGESDHQPQHF. The CDR3 nucleotides read TGCGCCAGCAGCCAAGGGGAGTCAGACCATCAGCCCCAGCATTTT.

This clone occurred a few times. This chain connects TRBV10-1 to TRBJ1-5; D remains ambiguous. This CDR3 region has 15 residues. Germline V lookup: CDR1 WNHNN, CDR2 SYGVQD (reference sequence). Trimming took off 2 bases at V and 6 bases at J, with 14 bases between the two ends. CDR3 sequence (DNA): TGCGCCAGCAGTGAGGGGGAGTCGAGGAGTCAGCCCCAGCATTTT. It yields the protein CASSEGESRSQPQHF.

A note on this clone: The conserved phenylalanine or tryptophan is not found at the CDR3 terminus, so this likely reflects a read error. Because the CDR3's place on the DNA is in doubt, the DNA is left out and the CDR3 is given as listed by TCRdb. J is TRBJ2-7 and V is TRBV30; TRBD1, the table's D call, lacks a check against the DNA. The CDR3 comprises 11 residues, both ends counted. Germline V gene sequence: CDR1 GTSNPN, CDR2 SVGIG (reference sequence). The CDR3 region is CAWSQGRLFRL.

This clone was seen just once. Here the CDR3 reads CASSAGGPYEQYF. The CDR3 region has the DNA TGTGCCAGCAGTGCGGGGGGCCCCTACGAGCAGTACTTC. The chain carries TRBV6-5 and TRBJ2-7; TRBD2 matches at 8 bases. Germline values: CDR1 MNHEY, CDR2 SVGAGI. This CDR3 contains 13 residues. V shed 5 bases, J shed 2 bases, and the junction held 2 bases outside the gene matches.

This chain connects TRBV29-1 to TRBJ2-1; 14 nucleotides align to TRBD2. CDR1 and CDR2 from the germline V gene are SQVTM and ANQGSEA. The length of the CDR3 is 15 residues. V was clipped by 7 bases and J by 7 bases; unmatched bases: 9. CDR3 sequence reads: CSGTRLAGGPNEQFF. CDR3 bases: TGCAGCGGGACAAGACTAGCGGGAGGGCCAAATGAGCAGTTCTTC.

The chain recombines TRBV7-9 with TRBJ2-5; D is undetermined. Germline CDR1 SEHNR, CDR2 FQNEAQ (reference sequence). CDR3 length equals 13 residues. The germline V and J ends were trimmed by 5 bases and 6 bases, with 13 bases remaining between them. CDR3 loop: CASSLTSVQTQYF. The CDR3 DNA follows: TGTGCCAGCAGCCTTACCTCGGTGCAGACCCAGTACTTC.

The chain couples TRBV9 to TRBJ1-1; D remains unclear. The ends were cut back, 0 bases at V and 9 bases at J, with 15 bases in the middle. Per the germline V gene, CDR1 is SGDLS and CDR2 is YYNGEE. CDR3 size: 14 residues. The CDR3 bases are TGTGCCAGCAGCGTAGGACCGGAGACTCCCAAAGCTTTCTTT. Protein: CASSVGPETPKAFF. Variable domain in full (rest from reference TRBV9 and TRBJ1-1): DSGVTQTPKHLITATGQRVTLRCSPRSGDLSVYWYQQSLDQGLQFLIQYYNGEERAKGNILERFSAQQFPDLHSELNLSSLELGDSALYFCASSVGPETPKAFFGQGTRLTVV.

This chain links TRBV25-1 with TRBJ1-1, with D possibly being TRBD1 (6 bases). Germline-derived CDR1 and CDR2 are MGHDK and SYGVNS. The V gene lost 3 bases and the J gene lost 0 bases, with 11 bases spanning the gap. The CDR3 sequence is 15 residues long. CDR3 loop: CASSESDRLNTEAFF. DNA of the CDR3: TGTGCCAGCAGTGAGTCGGACAGACTGAACACTGAAGCTTTCTTT.

The chain links TRBV29-1 to TRBJ1-1, with D possibly TRBD1 on 6 matching bases. The germline V gene encodes CDR1 SQVTM and CDR2 ANQGSEA. Trimming stripped 4 bases from V and 4 bases from J, with 13 bases between. There are 13 residues in the CDR3. The CDR3 protein is CSVVRGAVTEAFF. The CDR3 DNA reads TGCAGCGTTGTTCGGGGGGCGGTCACTGAAGCTTTCTTT.

The V and J genes are TRBV30 and TRBJ2-5; 10 nucleotides agree with TRBD2. V lost 0 bases, J lost 5 bases, and 6 bases stayed unmatched. The CDR3 covers 15 residues. CDR1 is GTSNPN and CDR2 is SVGIG in the germline V gene (reference sequence). The CDR3 spells CAWSVGLAEGETQYF. The CDR3 DNA sequence: TGTGCCTGGAGTGTTGGACTAGCGGAGGGGGAGACCCAGTACTTC. Drawing the rest from reference TRBV30 and TRBJ2-5, the complete variable domain is SQTIHQWPATLVQPVGSPLSLECTVEGTSNPNLYWYRQAAGRGLQLLFYSVGIGQISSEVPQNLSASRPQDRQFILSSKKLLLSDSGFYLCAWSVGLAEGETQYFGPGTRLLVL.